This TCR beta chain was sequenced during a study of blood T cell repertoires in COVID-19. V gave up 6 bases and J gave up 0 bases, with 12 bases separating them. Germline-derived CDR1 and CDR2 are LGHNA and YSLEER. CDR3 length: 15 residues. Two negative PCRs, clearance, or symptom resolution had been documented for recovered Cohort 3 donors. Sequencing was performed with immunoSEQ multiplex PCR; in TCRdb, only in-frame clones are kept and a portion is missing. The data show some 300,000 clones, approximately 85% seen once. The sample was PBMCs or T cells enriched from blood (not recorded which). The chain is built from TRBV4-3 and TRBJ2-1, with D hard to call. The source of this sequence is a woman in her 30s who had recovered from COVID-19. The CDR3, as DNA: TGCGCCAGCAGTCGCGCGCGGAGCTCCTACAATGAGCAGTTCTTC. As protein: CASSRARSSYNEQFF.